These 23 T cell receptor beta chains originate from one sample sequenced in a study of blood T cell repertoires in COVID-19. Repertoires were generated with immunoSEQ multiplex PCR, while TCRdb's copy carries only in-frame clones and drops some. Of 15,000 to 20,000 clones in the sample, 77% are singletons; the top ten hold roughly 15%. The specimen sequenced was peripheral blood. These receptors were collected from a man between 65 and 85 years old with COVID-19, enrolled during active disease.

This chain joins TRBV30 and TRBJ2-5; the D gene is possibly TRBD2 (7 bases). The V end lost 8 bases, the J end lost 4 bases, and 23 bases lay between the germline ends. Germline CDR1 GTSNPN, CDR2 SVGIG (reference sequence). The CDR3 has 15 residues. The CDR3 DNA is TGTGCCGGGGGGGCGGGGAGAAAGGTAGGAGAGACCCAGTACTTC. It codes for CAGGAGRKVGETQYF.

This chain links TRBV7-2 with TRBJ2-7; D gene uncertain. V lost 11 bases and J lost 2, with 13 bases in between. The CDR3 contains 12 residues. Germline CDR1 SGHTA, CDR2 FQGNSA. CDR3 sequence reads: CALVGGAYEQYF. In DNA, the CDR3 is TGTGCCCTAGTAGGCGGAGCCTACGAGCAGTACTTC. Drawing the rest from reference TRBV7-2 and TRBJ2-7, the complete variable domain is GAGVSQSPSNKVTEKGKDVELRCDPISGHTALYWYRQSLGQGLEFLIYFQGNSAPDKSGLPSDRFSAERTGGSVSTLTIQRTQQEDSAVYLCALVGGAYEQYFGPGTRLTVT.

This clone appeared once. The CDR3 nucleotides read TGTGCCAGCAGTCCACCGCCGGCTAGCGGGAGGTTCTCCTACAATGAGCAGTTCTTC. Translated, it gives CASSPPPASGRFSYNEQFF. J is TRBJ2-1 and V is TRBV6-6; 11 nucleotides line up with TRBD2. V shed 5 bases, J shed 0 bases, and the junction held 12 bases outside the gene matches. The CDR3 totals 19 residues. Germline CDR1 is MNHNY and CDR2 is SVGAGI (reference sequence).

The chain is built from TRBV19 and TRBJ1-1, with 7 nucleotides matching TRBD1. J lost 0 bases, V lost 9 bases, and 1 base had no gene match. Per germline, CDR1 LNHDA and CDR2 SQIVND (reference sequence). This CDR3 is built from 12 residues. For the CDR3, the DNA is TGTGCCAGCGGGACAGTGAACACTGAAGCTTTCTTT. It codes for CASGTVNTEAFF.

The chain is built from TRBV5-6 and TRBJ2-1; 13 bases match TRBD2. V lost 4 bases, J lost 4 bases, and 2 bases stayed unmatched. The CDR3 totals 15 residues. Germline CDR1 reads SGHDT; CDR2 reads YYEEEE. As DNA, the CDR3 is TGTGCCAGCAGCAAGGGACTAGCGGGGTACAATGAGCAGTTCTTC. This translates into CASSKGLAGYNEQFF.

The genes are TRBV7-8 and TRBJ1-1; D gene uncertain. V dropped 2 bases and J dropped 6 bases, with 13 bases sitting between them. There are 14 residues in the CDR3. In germline, CDR1 is SGHVS, CDR2 FQNEAQ. CDR3 in DNA: TGTGCCAGCAGCTTACGTCTTCCGGGAGCTGAAGCTTTCTTT. Its protein product is CASSLRLPGAEAFF. Using reference TRBV7-8 and TRBJ1-1 for the parts outside the CDR3, the full variable domain is GAGVSQSPRYKVAKRGQDVALRCDPISGHVSLFWYQQALGQGPEFLTYFQNEAQLDKSGLPSDRFFAERPEGSVSTLKIQRTQQEDSAVYLCASSLRLPGAEAFFGQGTRLTVV.

The chain carries TRBV5-1 and TRBJ1-2; D is undetermined. V lost 0 bases to trimming and J lost 7 bases, with 19 bases between them. Per the germline V gene, CDR1 is SGHRS and CDR2 is YFSETQ. CDR3 length: 16 amino acids. CDR3 DNA sequence: TGCGCCAGCAGCTTGGCCCTTGTCGGAGGGAAGGGTGGCTACACCTTC. This translates into CASSLALVGGKGGYTF.

The chain carries TRBV6-6 and TRBJ1-5, with 11 bases identical to TRBD1. The CDR3 spans 14 residues. The J segment lost 7 bases and the V segment lost 6 bases, leaving 5 bases of the junction unmatched. Germline V gives CDR1 MNHNY, CDR2 SVGAGI (reference sequence). The CDR3 nucleotides read TGTGCCAGCAGCTCAGGACAGGGGGCCCAGCCCCAGCATTTT. Protein sequence: CASSSGQGAQPQHF.

The rearrangement links TRBV29-1 to TRBJ1-1; D unresolved. Trimming stripped 5 bases from V and 1 base from J, with 8 bases between. This CDR3 region has 12 residues. Germline V gene sequence: CDR1 SQVTM, CDR2 ANQGSEA. The CDR3 DNA sequence: TGCAGCGTTCCGAGAGGGAACACTGAAGCTTTCTTT. Its translation is CSVPRGNTEAFF. Supplemented by reference TRBV29-1 and TRBJ1-1, the full variable domain reads SAVISQKPSRDICQRGTSLTIQCQVDSQVTMMFWYRQQPGQSLTLIATANQGSEATYESGFVIDKFPISRPNLTFSTLTVSNMSPEDSSIYLCSVPRGNTEAFFGQGTRLTVV.

CDR3 bases: TGTGCCACCTGGGGGAGGCCCGATGGCTACACCTTC. Its translation: CATWGRPDGYTF. This chain joins TRBV6-5 and TRBJ1-2; D possibly corresponds to TRBD1 (5 bases). The CDR3 is 12 residues long. Trimming stripped 10 bases from V and 6 bases from J, with 15 bases between. Germline V CDR1 and CDR2: MNHEY, SVGAGI.

The rearrangement uses TRBV5-1 and TRBJ1-3; D is uncertain. Germline V gene data show CDR1 as SGHRS and CDR2 as YFSETQ. V lost 0 bases and J 4 bases, leaving 11 bases between the germline ends. This CDR3 spans 15 amino acids. CDR3 sequence: CASSLDSRRGNTIYF. As DNA, the CDR3 is TGCGCCAGCAGCTTGGACAGCCGGAGGGGAAACACCATATATTTT. The full variable domain, rest sourced from reference TRBV5-1 and TRBJ1-3, is KAGVTQTPRYLIKTRGQQVTLSCSPISGHRSVSWYQQTPGQGLQFLFEYFSETQRNKGNFPGRFSGRQFSNSRSEMNVSTLELGDSALYLCASSLDSRRGNTIYFGEGSWLTVV.

The gene calls are TRBV12-3 or TRBV12-4 and TRBJ2-7; no clear D. Deletions cut 6 bases from V and 5 bases from J, with 11 bases between. The CDR3 sequence is 12 residues long. The CDR3 loop is CASRSGRHEQYF. CDR3 coding DNA: TGTGCCAGCAGGTCAGGAAGACACGAGCAGTACTTC.

A single count supports this clone. This chain links TRBV7-2 with TRBJ2-5; perhaps TRBD2 as D (6 bases). Germline CDR1 reads SGHTA; CDR2 reads FQGNSA. CDR3 length: 17 amino acids. V was cut by 1 base and J by 0 bases, with 15 bases left in between. For the CDR3, the DNA is TGTGCCAGCAGCTTAGATATTGGACTAATTGACCAAGAGACCCAGTACTTC. Translated, it gives CASSLDIGLIDQETQYF.

The CDR3 DNA is TGTGCCAGCAGAAGCTATCGGACAGGGGGTGAAAAACTGTTTTTT. It yields the protein CASRSYRTGGEKLFF. The genes are TRBV27 and TRBJ1-4, with 10 bases aligning to TRBD1. V gave up 6 bases and J gave up 7 bases; unmatched junction bases: 8. CDR3 length: 15 residues. The germline V gene encodes CDR1 MNHEY and CDR2 SMNVEV (reference sequence).

This clone was counted a few times. The V gene is TRBV6-2 or TRBV6-3, the J gene TRBJ1-1; perhaps TRBD1 as D (5 bases). Germline V lookup: CDR1 MNHEY, CDR2 SVGEGT. Trimming shortened V by 0 bases and J by 6 bases, and 14 bases separated the two germline ends. The CDR3 is 15 residues long. The CDR3 sequence: CASSYSKGSRAEAFF. The CDR3 nucleotides read TGTGCCAGCAGTTACTCGAAGGGGTCCAGGGCTGAAGCTTTCTTT.

The table lists this clone with a few counts. The rearrangement links TRBV19 to TRBJ1-6; tentative D call: TRBD1 (6 bases). The germline CDR1 and CDR2 sequences are LNHDA and SQIVND (reference sequence). The CDR3 consists of 14 residues. V lost 5 bases to trimming and J lost 10 bases, with 15 bases between them. DNA for the CDR3: TGTGCCAGTAGTGTCACTCAGGGGCAGTCACCCCTCCACTTT. Translated, it gives CASSVTQGQSPLHF.

Only a few counts were recorded for this clone. The chain carries TRBV15 and TRBJ2-7, with TRBD1 identical over 8 bases. The ends lost 8 bases at V and 3 bases at J; junction bases unmatched: 6. CDR1 is LNHNV and CDR2 is YYDKDF in the germline V gene (reference sequence). CDR3 length: 13 amino acids. The CDR3 loop is CATSTGADYEQYF. CDR3 bases: TGTGCCACCTCGACAGGGGCGGACTACGAGCAGTACTTC.

The V gene is TRBV10-3, the J gene TRBJ1-5, with TRBD1 matching over 7 bases. The CDR3 is 16 residues long. V was clipped by 0 bases and J by 3 bases; unmatched bases: 5. Looked up from germline, CDR1 is ENHRY and CDR2 is SYGVKD. The CDR3 sequence: CAISESTGAYNQPQHF. CDR3 in DNA: TGTGCCATCAGTGAGTCTACAGGGGCCTACAATCAGCCCCAGCATTTT.

The rearrangement uses TRBV11-1 and TRBJ2-3, with D unresolved. CDR1 is SGHAT, CDR2 FQDESV, per germline (reference sequence). The V and J ends lost 3 bases and 0 bases respectively, with 10 bases between them. The CDR3 is 15 residues long. The CDR3 nucleotides read TGTGCCAGCAGCTTTGGTACGGGTAGCACAGATACGCAGTATTTT. The encoded protein is CASSFGTGSTDTQYF.

The chain is built from TRBV11-3 and TRBJ1-3; no clear D gene. V was clipped by 3 bases and J by 0 bases, with 12 bases between them. This CDR3 has 16 residues. CDR1 is SGHNT, CDR2 YENEEA, per germline. The CDR3 region is CASSFGYSASGNTIYF. The CDR3 DNA reads as TGTGCCAGCAGCTTTGGGTACAGTGCCTCTGGAAACACCATATATTTT.

The chain has TRBV5-1 and TRBJ2-6; 11 bases align to TRBD1. J gave up 0 bases and V 6 bases, and 2 bases lay outside the gene matches. The CDR3 totals 16 residues. From germline, CDR1 is SGHRS and CDR2 YFSETQ. Here the CDR3 DNA reads TGCGCCAGCACCGGGACAGGGGGCTCTGGGGCCAACGTCCTGACTTTC. It yields the protein CASTGTGGSGANVLTF.

The chain has TRBV27 and TRBJ1-5; 7 bases align to TRBD1. CDR3 length: 15 residues. With 5 bases clipped from V and 7 bases from J, the junction kept 11 bases outside the gene matches. Germline V gives CDR1 MNHEY, CDR2 SMNVEV (reference sequence). CDR3 in DNA: TGTGCCAGCAGTACAACCACAGGGGCAGGGCAGCCCCAGCATTTT. It yields the protein CASSTTTGAGQPQHF.

This clone was seen only a few times. The V gene is TRBV11-2, the J gene TRBJ1-1; 8 nucleotides agree with TRBD1. The CDR3 has 15 amino acids. V dropped 5 bases and J dropped 8; count of bases not matched to a gene: 13. Looked up from germline, CDR1 is SGHAT and CDR2 is FQNNGV. CDR3: CASSTIGRGLWEAFF. CDR3 DNA sequence: TGTGCCAGCAGCACGATAGGCAGGGGGCTATGGGAAGCTTTCTTT.